This T cell receptor (beta chain) was retrieved from a study of response to subunit inactivated influenza vaccine. This clonotype was observed many times. Its antigen is not identified. The V gene end was trimmed by 2 bases and the J gene end by 3 bases; junction bases not matched to a gene: 4. CDR1 and CDR2 (germline): WSHSY, SAAADI. The length of the CDR3 is 15 residues. One entry per CDR3 protein results from TCRdb running MiXCR on the RT-PCR reads. The table records around 500,000 distinct CDR3 sequences, 10% to 11% of them present only once. Study-wide findings and caveats: After each seasonal influenza vaccination, few new T cells are recruited, the authors suggested.

The chain links TRBV10-2 to TRBJ1-5; 7 nucleotides agree with TRBD1. This specimen was PBMCs from blood, taken 45 days after vaccination. The TCR sequence derives from a man aged 45 to 65 who received an inactivated influenza vaccine. DNA of the CDR3: TGCGCCAGCAGTGAGGGGGACAGAGTCAATCAGCCCCAGCATTTT. Translation: CASSEGDRVNQPQHF.